This is a list of T cell receptor beta chains from one sample in a study of shared clonotypes between healthy human individuals. The data were produced by immunoSEQ multiplex PCR, yet TCRdb's version contains in-frame clones alone and is incomplete. The sample includes 750,000 to 1,000,000 clones, almost 95% seen only once; the top ten take 24%. Sequencing was performed on naive CD8+ T cells sorted from blood. The origin of the receptors is a man aged 30-40 years in good health. Each CDR3 is given with its conserved first and last residue. The order of the fields is clone size, J gene, V gene, D gene, CDR3 protein, CDR3 DNA. The D gene is left open where the match is weak. Clone size is stated in some rows and not others, as once, few, many or a class when expanded.

clone_size: once; j_call: TRBJ2-5; v_call: TRBV19; d_call: NA; cdr3_aa: CASSIAISGTQYF; cdr3_nt: TGTGCCAGTAGTATAGCCATTAGTGGGACCCAGTACTTC
clone_size: NA; j_call: TRBJ1-2; v_call: TRBV12-5; d_call: TRBD1; cdr3_aa: CASGLGPPGKTGGGNGYTF; cdr3_nt: TGTGCTAGTGGTTTGGGTCCCCCAGGCAAGACAGGGGGTGGGAATGGCTACACCTTC
clone_size: NA; j_call: TRBJ2-7; v_call: TRBV27; d_call: NA; cdr3_aa: CASSLLGVEQYF; cdr3_nt: TGTGCCAGCAGTTTATTGGGGGTAGAGCAGTACTTC
clone_size: NA; j_call: TRBJ1-1; v_call: TRBV18; d_call: NA; cdr3_aa: CASSETGVHSEAFF; cdr3_nt: TGTGCCAGCTCAGAGACAGGTGTTCATTCTGAAGCTTTCTTT
clone_size: once; j_call: TRBJ2-7; v_call: TRBV7-8; d_call: TRBD1; cdr3_aa: CASSPLDREHEQYF; cdr3_nt: TGTGCCAGCAGTCCCCTTGACAGGGAACACGAGCAGTACTTC
clone_size: NA; j_call: TRBJ1-5; v_call: TRBV28; d_call: NA; cdr3_aa: CASGIYSNQPQHF; cdr3_nt: TGTGCCAGCGGGATATATAGCAATCAGCCCCAGCATTTT
clone_size: NA; j_call: TRBJ2-1; v_call: TRBV5-5; d_call: TRBD2; cdr3_aa: CASSHELAGASYNEQFF; cdr3_nt: TGTGCCAGCAGTCACGAACTAGCGGGAGCATCCTACAATGAGCAGTTCTTC
clone_size: NA; j_call: TRBJ2-1; v_call: TRBV25-1; d_call: TRBD2; cdr3_aa: CASSPTWREGYNEQFF; cdr3_nt: TGTGCCAGCAGCCCCACTTGGCGGGAGGGATACAATGAGCAGTTCTTC
clone_size: NA; j_call: TRBJ2-2; v_call: TRBV27; d_call: TRBD2; cdr3_aa: CASSLTSGSSTGELFF; cdr3_nt: TGTGCCAGCAGTTTGACTAGCGGGAGTAGCACCGGGGAGCTGTTTTTT
clone_size: NA; j_call: TRBJ2-1; v_call: TRBV19; d_call: TRBD2; cdr3_aa: CASLAGGPRSNEQFF; cdr3_nt: TGTGCCAGTCTAGCGGGAGGCCCGCGGTCCAATGAGCAGTTCTTC
clone_size: few; j_call: TRBJ2-3; v_call: TRBV30; d_call: TRBD2; cdr3_aa: CAWRGRGRLDTQYF; cdr3_nt: TGTGCCTGGAGAGGTCGCGGGAGACTGGATACGCAGTATTTT
clone_size: NA; j_call: TRBJ2-7; v_call: TRBV28; d_call: TRBD2; cdr3_aa: CASSLGLAGVYEQYF; cdr3_nt: TGTGCCAGCAGTTTGGGGCTAGCGGGGGTCTACGAGCAGTACTTC
clone_size: NA; j_call: TRBJ1-1; v_call: TRBV4-1; d_call: NA; cdr3_aa: CASSQSGLDTEAFF; cdr3_nt: TGCGCCAGCAGCCAATCAGGGCTTGACACTGAAGCTTTCTTT
clone_size: NA; j_call: TRBJ2-5; v_call: TRBV9; d_call: TRBD2; cdr3_aa: CASSVAGTTQETQYF; cdr3_nt: TGTGCCAGCAGCGTAGCTGGGACTACCCAAGAGACCCAGTACTTC
clone_size: NA; j_call: TRBJ2-7; v_call: TRBV27; d_call: TRBD1; cdr3_aa: CASSLGTGLLHEQYF; cdr3_nt: TGTGCCAGCAGTTTGGGGACAGGGTTATTGCACGAGCAGTACTTC
clone_size: once; j_call: TRBJ2-7; v_call: TRBV4-1; d_call: NA; cdr3_aa: CASSLPSYEQYF; cdr3_nt: TGCGCCAGCAGCCTCCCGTCCTACGAGCAGTACTTC
clone_size: NA; j_call: TRBJ2-7; v_call: TRBV5-1; d_call: NA; cdr3_aa: CASSLAFDPSAYEQYF; cdr3_nt: TGCGCCAGCAGCTTGGCCTTTGACCCCTCAGCCTACGAGCAGTACTTC
clone_size: NA; j_call: TRBJ1-1; v_call: TRBV11-2; d_call: NA; cdr3_aa: CASSLGRTGNTEAFF; cdr3_nt: TGTGCCAGCAGCTTGGGGCGGACGGGGAACACTGAAGCTTTCTTT
clone_size: NA; j_call: TRBJ2-7; v_call: TRBV30; d_call: NA; cdr3_aa: CAGALGSGYEQYF; cdr3_nt: TGTGCCGGCGCCCTAGGGTCGGGTTACGAGCAGTACTTC
clone_size: NA; j_call: TRBJ2-7; v_call: TRBV4-3; d_call: NA; cdr3_aa: CASSQDRGYEQYF; cdr3_nt: TGCGCCAGCAGCCAAGACAGAGGCTACGAGCAGTACTTC
clone_size: few; j_call: TRBJ1-1; v_call: TRBV9; d_call: NA; cdr3_aa: CASSVGLGEGTEAFF; cdr3_nt: TGTGCCAGCAGCGTAGGTTTGGGGGAGGGAACTGAAGCTTTCTTT
clone_size: NA; j_call: TRBJ2-2; v_call: TRBV2; d_call: NA; cdr3_aa: CASLEDDGPRNVGELFF; cdr3_nt: TGTGCCAGCTTGGAAGATGACGGACCGAGGAACGTGGGGGAGCTGTTTTTT
clone_size: NA; j_call: TRBJ1-1; v_call: TRBV4-1; d_call: NA; cdr3_aa: CASSPEGMNTEAFF; cdr3_nt: TGCGCCAGCAGCCCTGAGGGGATGAACACTGAAGCTTTCTTT
clone_size: NA; j_call: TRBJ2-1; v_call: TRBV6-5; d_call: NA; cdr3_aa: CASSYGPSGSYNEQFF; cdr3_nt: TGTGCCAGCAGTTACGGCCCCAGCGGCTCCTACAATGAGCAGTTCTTC
clone_size: NA; j_call: TRBJ2-7; v_call: TRBV5-1; d_call: NA; cdr3_aa: CASSSPGTASYEQYF; cdr3_nt: TGCGCCAGCAGCTCCCCCGGGACGGCCTCCTACGAGCAGTACTTC
clone_size: NA; j_call: TRBJ2-1; v_call: TRBV29-1; d_call: NA; cdr3_aa: CSVEGPPGLTYNEQFF; cdr3_nt: TGCAGCGTTGAAGGACCTCCGGGCCTAACCTACAATGAGCAGTTCTTC
clone_size: once; j_call: TRBJ2-7; v_call: TRBV10-2; d_call: NA; cdr3_aa: CASSEWQLDGSYEQYF; cdr3_nt: TGCGCCAGCAGTGAGTGGCAGCTAGACGGCTCCTACGAGCAGTACTTC
clone_size: NA; j_call: TRBJ2-4; v_call: TRBV11-3; d_call: NA; cdr3_aa: CASSSTGQNIQYF; cdr3_nt: TGTGCCAGCAGCTCCACAGGCCAAAACATTCAGTACTTC
clone_size: NA; j_call: TRBJ1-2; v_call: TRBV2; d_call: NA; cdr3_aa: CANTQGSNYTF; cdr3_nt: TGTGCCAACACCCAGGGTTCCAACTACACCTTC
clone_size: NA; j_call: TRBJ2-1; v_call: TRBV19; d_call: TRBD2; cdr3_aa: CASSGSGRIDEQFF; cdr3_nt: TGTGCCAGTAGTGGTAGCGGGAGGATCGATGAGCAGTTCTTC
clone_size: NA; j_call: TRBJ2-7; v_call: TRBV28; d_call: NA; cdr3_aa: CASSIRGSPYEQYF; cdr3_nt: TGTGCCAGCAGTATCCGTGGTTCACCCTACGAGCAGTACTTC
clone_size: NA; j_call: TRBJ2-7; v_call: TRBV5-4; d_call: NA; cdr3_aa: CASSLGRTDEQYF; cdr3_nt: TGTGCCAGCAGCTTGGGACGGACGGACGAGCAGTACTTC
clone_size: once; j_call: TRBJ2-3; v_call: TRBV29-1; d_call: TRBD2; cdr3_aa: CSVDGAGDTDTQYF; cdr3_nt: TGCAGCGTTGATGGAGCGGGAGACACAGATACGCAGTATTTT
clone_size: NA; j_call: TRBJ1-1; v_call: TRBV19; d_call: NA; cdr3_aa: CASSINQGRAEAFF; cdr3_nt: TGTGCCAGTAGTATCAACCAAGGACGGGCTGAAGCTTTCTTT
clone_size: NA; j_call: TRBJ2-1; v_call: TRBV7-2; d_call: NA; cdr3_aa: CASSLGPSTHSYNEQFF; cdr3_nt: TGTGCCAGCAGCTTAGGTCCTAGCACCCACTCCTACAATGAGCAGTTCTTC
clone_size: NA; j_call: TRBJ2-3; v_call: TRBV19; d_call: NA; cdr3_aa: CASSITRSGSTDTQYF; cdr3_nt: TGTGCCAGTAGTATAACGAGGAGCGGGAGCACAGATACGCAGTATTTT
clone_size: NA; j_call: TRBJ2-3; v_call: TRBV5-8; d_call: NA; cdr3_aa: CASSLVRESTDTQYF; cdr3_nt: TGTGCCAGCAGCTTGGTTCGAGAATCCACAGATACGCAGTATTTT
clone_size: NA; j_call: TRBJ2-7; v_call: TRBV13; d_call: TRBD1; cdr3_aa: CASSLPGQGAEEQYF; cdr3_nt: TGTGCCAGCAGCCTCCCGGGACAGGGGGCTGAAGAGCAGTACTTC
clone_size: NA; j_call: TRBJ2-3; v_call: TRBV7-9; d_call: NA; cdr3_aa: CASRPLEYSSTDTQYF; cdr3_nt: TGTGCCAGCAGACCTTTGGAGTATTCTAGCACAGATACGCAGTATTTT
clone_size: NA; j_call: TRBJ2-7; v_call: TRBV4-1; d_call: NA; cdr3_aa: CASSQDTGRGSEQYF; cdr3_nt: TGCGCCAGCAGCCAAGATACAGGGAGAGGAAGCGAGCAGTACTTC
clone_size: NA; j_call: TRBJ2-2; v_call: TRBV10-2; d_call: TRBD2; cdr3_aa: CASELAGDTGELFF; cdr3_nt: TGCGCCAGTGAACTAGCGGGAGATACCGGGGAGCTGTTTTTT
clone_size: NA; j_call: TRBJ1-1; v_call: TRBV5-4; d_call: NA; cdr3_aa: CASSLWGSGLNTEAFF; cdr3_nt: TGTGCCAGCAGCCTATGGGGGTCGGGACTAAACACTGAAGCTTTCTTT
clone_size: NA; j_call: TRBJ1-4; v_call: TRBV27; d_call: NA; cdr3_aa: CASSLLAQNEKLFF; cdr3_nt: TGTGCCAGCAGTTTATTGGCCCAAAATGAAAAACTGTTTTTT
clone_size: NA; j_call: TRBJ2-5; v_call: TRBV5-4; d_call: NA; cdr3_aa: CASSLRAGSGETQYF; cdr3_nt: TGTGCCAGCAGCTTGCGGGCAGGGAGCGGGGAGACCCAGTACTTC
clone_size: NA; j_call: TRBJ1-1; v_call: TRBV6-6; d_call: NA; cdr3_aa: CASSTGWGGMNTEAFF; cdr3_nt: TGTGCCAGCAGTACAGGGTGGGGCGGAATGAACACTGAAGCTTTCTTT
clone_size: NA; j_call: TRBJ2-7; v_call: TRBV27; d_call: TRBD1; cdr3_aa: CASSETGGESYEQYF; cdr3_nt: TGTGCCAGCAGTGAAACAGGGGGTGAGTCCTACGAGCAGTACTTC